Following are 4 T cell receptor beta chains from one sample sequenced in a study of T-cell memory formation after mild COVID-19. TCRdb re-called the 5' RACE reads through MiXCR, storing one row per CDR3 protein. The sample shows roughly 120,000 distinct CDR3 sequences, approximately 15% of them seen only once. The sample comprised PBMCs or a T cell subset sorted from them (not recorded which). The receptor source for this set is an adult woman who had mild COVID-19 (a few samples of this study predate the infection). Cell type and time point are not known.

The chain uses TRBV18 and TRBJ2-1, with a tentative D call TRBD2 (6 bases). The CDR3 loop spans 16 amino acids. Germline V gene data show CDR1 as KGHSH and CDR2 as LQKENI. V was clipped by 0 bases and J by 0 bases, with 9 bases between them. The CDR3 here is CASSPPGGSSYNEQFF. The CDR3 DNA sequence: TGTGCCAGCTCACCACCAGGAGGGAGCTCCTACAATGAGCAGTTCTTC.

The J gene is TRBJ2-7, the V gene TRBV4-1, with TRBD2 matching over 9 bases. The CDR3 spans 17 residues. CDR1 is MGHRA, CDR2 YSYEKL, per germline. V shed 1 base and J 6 bases; nucleotides not matched to a gene: 13. This chain's CDR3 is CASSQVMIAGALGEQYF. The CDR3 coding sequence is TGCGCCAGCAGCCAAGTAATGATAGCGGGAGCCCTTGGCGAGCAGTACTTC.

This clonotype was picked up many times. The gene calls are TRBV5-1 and TRBJ2-5; 8 positions agree with TRBD2. V gave up 0 bases and J gave up 3 bases; unmatched junction bases: 7. Germline CDR1 SGHRS, CDR2 YFSETQ. This CDR3 comprises 16 residues. In nucleotides, the CDR3 is TGCGCCAGCAGCTTGGAGCCAGCGGGAGTGGAAGAGACCCAGTACTTC. Amino acid sequence: CASSLEPAGVEETQYF.

The chain is built from TRBV9 and TRBJ2-3, with a possible D match to TRBD2 (7 bases). The V and J ends lost 0 bases and 4 bases respectively, with 15 bases between them. There are 16 residues in the CDR3. Germline CDR1 and CDR2: SGDLS and YYNGEE. The CDR3 sequence is CASSVEEGGPPDTQYF. The CDR3 DNA follows: TGTGCCAGCAGCGTAGAGGAGGGGGGGCCCCCAGATACGCAGTATTTT.